The 28 T cell receptor beta chains below were found in one sample sequenced in a study of blood T cells in healthy people across ages. A J-beta primer mix and a sample-barcoded 5' primer were used in a second PCR of roughly 6 to 11 cycles. TCRdb used MiXCR to reprocess the 5' RACE reads, holding one entry per CDR3 protein. This table holds 750,000 to 950,000 distinct CDR3 sequences, around 24% found once. This same sample was also taken into another study, of T cells of mothers and their children.

The sequenced sample was blood. The source of these receptors is a boy younger than 18 in good health.

The V and J genes are TRBV3-1 and TRBJ2-7, with a weak D call TRBD2 (5 bases). Trimming took off 6 bases at V and 0 bases at J, with 9 bases between the two ends. CDR3 length equals 13 residues. Per the germline V gene, CDR1 is LGHDT and CDR2 is YNNKEL (reference sequence). The CDR3 here is CASRPGVSYEQYF. As DNA, the CDR3 is TGTGCCAGCAGACCCGGGGTCTCCTACGAGCAGTACTTC.

The chain is built from TRBV6-5 and TRBJ2-3; TRBD2 agrees at 10 bases. V dropped 8 bases and J dropped 1; count of bases not matched to a gene: 9. The CDR3 sequence is 16 residues long. Germline loops: CDR1 MNHEY, CDR2 SVGAGI. The DNA of the CDR3 is TGTGCCAGCCTCCCGGCTAGCGGGGGCGGCACAGATACGCAGTATTTT. This gives the protein CASLPASGGGTDTQYF.

This chain connects TRBV4-2 to TRBJ1-4; TRBD1 matches at 7 bases. With 1 base clipped from V and 8 bases from J, the junction kept 7 bases outside the gene matches. This CDR3 spans 15 amino acids. Germline V gene sequence: CDR1 LGHNA, CDR2 YNFKEQ. For the CDR3, the DNA is TGTGCCAGCAGCCAAGGGCAGACAGGGAACGAAAAACTGTTTTTT. It yields the protein CASSQGQTGNEKLFF.

This clonotype was seen more than once but under ten times. The V gene is TRBV27, the J gene TRBJ1-5, with 10 positions matching TRBD1. The J segment lost 2 bases and the V segment lost 6 bases, leaving 10 bases of the junction unmatched. Germline V gene data show CDR1 as MNHEY and CDR2 as SMNVEV (reference sequence). The CDR3 contains 17 residues. CDR3 coding DNA: TGTGCCAGCAGGAGCGTGACAGGGGGCAGGGGCAATCAGCCCCAGCATTTT. Amino acids: CASRSVTGGRGNQPQHF.

This clonotype occurred a few times. The V and J genes are TRBV7-9 and TRBJ2-2; D not resolved. Germline V gene lookup returns CDR1 SEHNR and CDR2 FQNEAQ (reference sequence). V was cut by 2 bases and J by 4 bases, with 2 bases left in between. This CDR3 is 12 amino acids long. The CDR3, as DNA: TGTGCCAGCAGCTTACCCACCGGGGAGCTGTTTTTT. As protein: CASSLPTGELFF.

This clonotype was picked up a small number of times. This chain joins TRBV30 and TRBJ2-2, with 7 bases lining up with TRBD1. Germline-derived CDR1 and CDR2 are GTSNPN and SVGIG (reference sequence). The CDR3 has 17 residues. The V segment lost 5 bases and the J segment 2 bases; nucleotides outside the gene matches: 14. CDR3 in amino acids: CAWQSRLGQRNTGELFF. CDR3 nucleotides: TGTGCCTGGCAGTCCAGATTGGGACAGAGAAACACCGGGGAGCTGTTTTTT. Full variable domain (remainder filled in from reference TRBV30 and TRBJ2-2): SQTIHQWPATLVQPVGSPLSLECTVEGTSNPNLYWYRQAAGRGLQLLFYSVGIGQISSEVPQNLSASRPQDRQFILSSKKLLLSDSGFYLCAWQSRLGQRNTGELFFGEGSRLTVL.

This clonotype was seen a handful of times. J is TRBJ2-5 and V is TRBV18, with 8 bases lining up with TRBD1. The J segment lost 7 bases and the V segment lost 6 bases, leaving 7 bases of the junction unmatched. The CDR3 covers 13 residues. The germline V gene has CDR1 KGHSH and CDR2 LQKENI. CDR3 region: CASSLGQGGTQYF. The CDR3 DNA is TGTGCCAGCTCCCTCGGACAGGGAGGGACCCAGTACTTC.

This chain uses TRBV6-6 with TRBJ2-7; a weak D match, TRBD1 (6 bases). The V gene lost 1 base and the J gene lost 1 base, with 14 bases spanning the gap. CDR3 length equals 16 residues. The germline V gene has CDR1 MNHNY and CDR2 SVGAGI (reference sequence). In DNA form, the CDR3 reads TGTGCCAGCAGTTACTGGGCAGGGGTTTCATCCTACGAGCAGTACTTC. This gives the protein CASSYWAGVSSYEQYF.

The chain is built from TRBV15 and TRBJ2-4, with unresolved D. This CDR3 region has 14 residues. V shed 0 bases and J shed 13 bases, with 16 bases lying between them. Germline CDR1 LNHNV, CDR2 YYDKDF (reference sequence). CDR3 nucleotides: TGTGCCACCAGCAGAGATCCGCTATTGGGGTTACAGTACTTC. It translates to CATSRDPLLGLQYF.

Points on this clonotype: Mismatch with germline at one junction end may stem from a read error. The V and J genes are TRBV6-1 and TRBJ2-6, with D unresolved. The CDR3 sequence is 16 residues long. The germline gives CDR1 MNHNS, CDR2 SASEGT. CDR3 in amino acids: CANSPQVGSGANVLTF. CDR3 nucleotides: TGTGCCAACAGTCCCCAGGTGGGCTCTGGGGCCAACGTCCTGACTTTC.

This chain connects TRBV20-1 to TRBJ1-4; D remains unclear. The CDR3 is 13 residues long. Trimming cost V 4 bases and J 7 bases, with 13 bases left between them. Germline loops: CDR1 DFQATT, CDR2 SNEGSKA (reference sequence). CDR3 in DNA: TGCAGTGCTAACCCCCAGACGGGTGAAAAACTGTTTTTT. This sequence encodes CSANPQTGEKLFF.

This clonotype was found a few times. The rearrangement links TRBV29-1 to TRBJ2-3; D gene uncertain. The CDR3 runs to 10 residues. Germline lookup yields CDR1 SQVTM and CDR2 ANQGSEA. The germline V and J ends were trimmed by 0 bases and 9 bases, with 4 bases remaining between them. The CDR3 coding sequence is TGCAGCGTTGAAGATCCCACGCAGTATTTT. It yields the protein CSVEDPTQYF.

This clonotype was counted between two and nine times. The chain joins TRBV21-1 to TRBJ2-1; the table's D call TRBD2 went unverified against the DNA. TRBV21-1 is given as a pseudogene. There are 19 residues in the CDR3. CDR3 DNA: TGTGCCAGCAGCAAAGCGGGACTAGCGGGGGCTAGCTCCTACAATGAGCAGTTCTTC. This sequence encodes CASSKAGLAGASSYNEQFF.

A few counts support this clonotype. The chain joins TRBV11-1 to TRBJ2-7; no reliable D call. Germline-derived CDR1 and CDR2 are SGHAT and FQDESV (reference sequence). The CDR3 contains 14 residues. The ends were cut back, 1 base at V and 3 bases at J, with 10 bases in the middle. CDR3 in amino acids: CASSLVDGSYEQYF. The CDR3 coding sequence is TGTGCCAGCAGCTTAGTGGACGGAAGCTACGAGCAGTACTTC.

The CDR3 reads CASSFGTGLSTEAFF. CDR3 nucleotides: TGTGCCAGCAGCTTCGGGACAGGACTGAGCACTGAAGCTTTCTTT. The chain uses TRBV5-6 and TRBJ1-1; TRBD1 aligns across 8 bases. J was trimmed by 4 bases and V by 2 bases; bases with no gene match: 7. Germline assignment: CDR1 SGHDT and CDR2 YYEEEE. This CDR3 has 15 amino acids.

This clonotype was detected only a few times. The CDR3 protein is CASSPMETQYF. The CDR3 DNA follows: TGTGCCAGCTCACCAATGGAGACCCAGTACTTC. The gene calls are TRBV2 and TRBJ2-5; D is unclear. This CDR3 contains 11 residues. V dropped 8 bases and J dropped 5 bases, with 9 bases sitting between them. Germline V gene data show CDR1 as SNHLY and CDR2 as FYNNEI.

Only a few counts were recorded for this clonotype. The chain combines TRBV20-1 with TRBJ2-5; 14 bases agree with TRBD2. The end of the DNA fits TRBJ2-7 better, so the J call may be wrong. Germline V gene sequence: CDR1 DFQATT, CDR2 SNEGSKA (reference sequence). The CDR3 extends over 15 amino acids. CDR3 in DNA: TGCAGTGCTGACTCGGGACTAGCGGGGGCTTACGAGCAGTACTTC. It specifies CSADSGLAGAYEQYF.

Only a few counts were recorded for this clonotype. The chain links TRBV29-1 to TRBJ2-1, with D hard to call. The CDR3 loop spans 16 amino acids. V was trimmed by 1 base and J by 4 bases, leaving 17 bases between them. Germline-derived CDR1 and CDR2 are SQVTM and ANQGSEA. The CDR3 region has the DNA TGCAGCGTTGAAGCCCCCTCGGGTCCGAATTACAATGAGCAGTTCTTC. Amino acid sequence: CSVEAPSGPNYNEQFF.

The CDR3 sequence is CASSPSNLGGNEKLFF. The CDR3 DNA sequence: TGTGCCAGCTCACCATCCAACCTAGGGGGTAATGAAAAACTGTTTTTT. The gene calls are TRBV18 and TRBJ1-4, with D possibly TRBD1 on 6 matching bases. The CDR3 is 16 residues long. From germline, CDR1 is KGHSH and CDR2 LQKENI. V was cut by 2 bases and J by 4 bases, with 14 bases left in between.

V gene TRBV29-1 combines with J gene TRBJ2-7, with D perhaps TRBD1 (5 bases). Germline CDR1 SQVTM, CDR2 ANQGSEA. The CDR3 is 15 amino acids. Trimming took 1 base from V and 0 from J, leaving 13 bases between them. CDR3 sequence: CSVEGAGWISYEQYF. Here the CDR3 DNA reads TGCAGCGTTGAAGGGGCAGGGTGGATCTCCTACGAGCAGTACTTC.

This clonotype was counted a few times. The rearrangement uses TRBV5-1 and TRBJ2-2; D not resolved. The CDR3 has 16 residues. The germline CDR1 and CDR2 sequences are SGHRS and YFSETQ. V dropped 4 bases and J dropped 5 bases, with 18 bases sitting between them. CDR3 sequence (DNA): TGCGCCAGCAGCCTTACCGGGCGTCGGAATACCGGGGAGCTGTTTTTT. Its translation is CASSLTGRRNTGELFF.

This clonotype was seen a handful of times. CDR3 DNA: TGTGCCAGCAGTTTATCGATCAGGGGAGGGTATGGAGCTTTCTTT. This gives the protein CASSLSIRGGYGAFF. The genes are TRBV27 and TRBJ1-1, with TRBD1 as a possible D gene (6 bases). CDR1 and CDR2 from the germline V gene are MNHEY and SMNVEV (reference sequence). Trimming left V 0 bases short and J 10 bases short, with 18 bases between. The CDR3 sequence is 15 residues long.

The rearrangement links TRBV5-1 to TRBJ2-1, with 10 nucleotides matching TRBD2. This CDR3 contains 18 residues. Looked up from germline, CDR1 is SGHRS and CDR2 is YFSETQ. With V trimmed by 7 bases and J by 6 bases, 19 bases remained unmatched. The CDR3 here is CASSPRLAGDRFFNEQFF. CDR3 nucleotides: TGCGCCAGCTCCCCCCGGCTAGCGGGGGACCGGTTTTTCAATGAGCAGTTCTTC.

The V and J genes are TRBV3-1 and TRBJ2-7; no clear D gene. Deletions cut 0 bases from V and 3 bases from J, with 21 bases between. Germline lookup yields CDR1 LGHDT and CDR2 YNNKEL (reference sequence). CDR3 length equals 18 residues. CDR3 DNA: TGTGCCAGCAGCCAAGATAGGGCCGTTGGCAGCGCACTCTACGAGCAGTACTTC. Encoded protein: CASSQDRAVGSALYEQYF.

This clonotype was seen only a few times. The rearrangement uses TRBV6-1 and TRBJ1-1; TRBD1 might be the D (6 bases). The CDR3 spans 14 residues. V shed 6 bases and J shed 3 bases, with 14 bases lying between them. Germline V gene lookup returns CDR1 MNHNS and CDR2 SASEGT. Here the CDR3 DNA reads TGTGCCAGCAGCCGGGCAGGGGTAGACACTGAAGCTTTCTTT. Translated: CASSRAGVDTEAFF.

This clonotype was picked up a small number of times. V gene TRBV28 combines with J gene TRBJ2-3, with D unclear. The CDR3 runs 14 residues. Trimming pared 6 bases from V and 2 bases from J, leaving 12 bases between. Germline CDR1 is MDHEN and CDR2 is SYDVKM. The CDR3 sequence is CASREIAHTDTQYF. CDR3 DNA: TGTGCCAGCAGAGAAATAGCACACACAGATACGCAGTATTTT.

This clonotype was picked up a small number of times. This chain uses TRBV9 with TRBJ2-4, with D possibly called TRBD1 or TRBD2 (5 bases each). This CDR3 has 18 amino acids. V lost 0 bases to trimming and J lost 2 bases, with 18 bases between them. Germline loops: CDR1 SGDLS, CDR2 YYNGEE. The CDR3 sequence: CASSVGDPSSGTKNIQYF. Here the CDR3 DNA reads TGTGCCAGCAGCGTAGGGGACCCTAGCTCGGGGACCAAAAACATTCAGTACTTC.

The chain uses TRBV28 and TRBJ2-5; 8 bases agree with TRBD2. The CDR3 is made up of 15 amino acids. Trimming at V came to 3 bases and at J to 3 bases, leaving 6 bases not matched to a gene. Per germline, CDR1 MDHEN and CDR2 SYDVKM. CDR3 in amino acids: CASSFETSVKETQYF. In nucleotides, the CDR3 is TGTGCCAGCAGTTTTGAGACTAGCGTTAAAGAGACCCAGTACTTC.